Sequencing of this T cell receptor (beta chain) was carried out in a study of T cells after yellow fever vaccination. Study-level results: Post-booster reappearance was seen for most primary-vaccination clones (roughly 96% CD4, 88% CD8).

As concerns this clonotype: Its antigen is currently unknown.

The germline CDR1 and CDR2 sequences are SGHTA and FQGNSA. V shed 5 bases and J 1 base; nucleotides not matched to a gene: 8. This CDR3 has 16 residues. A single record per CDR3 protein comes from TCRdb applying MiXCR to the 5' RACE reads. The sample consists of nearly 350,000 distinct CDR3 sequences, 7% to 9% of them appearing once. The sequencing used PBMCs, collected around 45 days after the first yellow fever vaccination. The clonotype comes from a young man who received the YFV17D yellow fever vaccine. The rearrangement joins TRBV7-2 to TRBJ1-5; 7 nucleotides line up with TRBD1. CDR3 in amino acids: CASSPGGGRSNQPQHF. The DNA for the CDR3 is TGTGCCAGCAGCCCCGGAGGGGGCCGGAGCAATCAGCCCCAGCATTTT. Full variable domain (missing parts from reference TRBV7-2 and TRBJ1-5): GAGVSQSPSNKVTEKGKDVELRCDPISGHTALYWYRQSLGQGLEFLIYFQGNSAPDKSGLPSDRFSAERTGGSVSTLTIQRTQQEDSAVYLCASSPGGGRSNQPQHFGDGTRLSIL.